This entry lists 8 T cell receptor beta chains sequenced from one sample in a study of T cell clonotyping in hematopoietic cell transplantation. The method was immunoSEQ multiplex PCR; TCRdb's version includes in-frame clones alone and lacks a portion of them. There are 9,000 or so clones in the sample; roughly 85% occur only once, and roughly 32% lies in the top ten. The specimen was PBMCs, collected 180 days after allogeneic stem cell transplant. These receptors all come from a female patient in her 30s who had an allogeneic stem cell transplant, so the T cells may come from the graft donor. Some clones in this sample may be carry-over from other donors' samples.

V and J are TRBV19 and TRBJ2-7; TRBD1 is a possible D gene (5 bases). The CDR3 sequence is 14 residues long. Germline V CDR1 and CDR2: LNHDA, SQIVND (reference sequence). Trimming left V 5 bases short and J 6 bases short, with 17 bases between. CDR3 residues: CASSPINRFSEQYF. CDR3 in DNA: TGTGCCAGTAGTCCCATAAACAGGTTCAGCGAGCAGTACTTC.

The CDR3 region is CASSQDAGARSYEQYF. The CDR3 nucleotides are TGCGCCAGCAGCCAAGATGCGGGGGCGCGCTCCTACGAGCAGTACTTC. This chain links TRBV4-1 with TRBJ2-7; TRBD2 is a possible D gene (7 bases). The CDR3 runs 16 residues. Trimming cost V 0 bases and J 0 bases, with 12 bases left between them. The V gene's germline CDR1 is MGHRA and CDR2 YSYEKL.

CDR3 residues: CASSLESAEVQYF. The CDR3, as DNA: TGTGCCAGCAGCTTGGAATCCGCAGAGGTGCAGTACTTC. This chain connects TRBV5-4 to TRBJ2-7; D call uncertain. Germline V gene sequence: CDR1 SGHNT, CDR2 YYREEE (reference sequence). Trimming shortened V by 0 bases and J by 9 bases, and 13 bases separated the two germline ends. The CDR3 loop spans 13 amino acids.

V usage is TRBV4-1 and J usage is TRBJ1-2, with D tentatively TRBD1 (5 bases). Germline values: CDR1 MGHRA, CDR2 YSYEKL. The CDR3 is 16 amino acids. Between the trimmed V and J ends, which lost 4 bases and 8 bases, there was a span of 23 bases. CDR3 DNA sequence: TGCGCCAGCAGCCTCTTGAGGCCCGAAGCGGGGGGAGGCTACACCTTC. This codes for CASSLLRPEAGGGYTF.

The chain employs TRBV7-2 and TRBJ2-7; D not resolved. Germline loops: CDR1 SGHTA, CDR2 FQGNSA. Trimming pared 4 bases from V and 4 bases from J, leaving 11 bases between. This CDR3 contains 13 residues. The CDR3 region has the DNA TGTGCCAGCAGCTCCAAGCTGGGGTACGAGCAGTACTTC. Amino acids: CASSSKLGYEQYF.

V is TRBV7-3 and J is TRBJ2-1, with 8 bases matching TRBD2. The CDR3 runs to 17 residues. Per the germline V gene, CDR1 is SGHTA and CDR2 is FQGTGA. Trimming took 0 bases from V and 2 from J; bases not matched to a gene: 6. CDR3 sequence reads: CASSLTLGAGAYNEQFF. For the CDR3, the DNA is TGTGCCAGCAGCTTAACTCTAGGAGCGGGGGCCTACAATGAGCAGTTCTTC.

The genes are TRBV11-2 and TRBJ2-6; D gene uncertain. This CDR3 has 18 amino acids. Per the germline V gene, CDR1 is SGHAT and CDR2 is FQNNGV. The V and J ends lost 0 bases and 0 bases respectively, with 12 bases between them. CDR3 protein: CASSLEVRANSGANVLTF. For the CDR3, the DNA is TGTGCCAGCAGCTTAGAGGTCAGAGCGAACTCTGGGGCCAACGTCCTGACTTTC.

V and J are TRBV6-5 and TRBJ1-2, with unresolved D. V was shortened by 7 bases and J by 4 bases, with 13 bases between the two germline ends. The CDR3 spans 13 residues. Germline loops: CDR1 MNHEY, CDR2 SVGAGI. CDR3 residues: CASIKRTGYGYTF. In DNA form, the CDR3 reads TGTGCCAGCATTAAACGGACGGGCTATGGCTACACCTTC.